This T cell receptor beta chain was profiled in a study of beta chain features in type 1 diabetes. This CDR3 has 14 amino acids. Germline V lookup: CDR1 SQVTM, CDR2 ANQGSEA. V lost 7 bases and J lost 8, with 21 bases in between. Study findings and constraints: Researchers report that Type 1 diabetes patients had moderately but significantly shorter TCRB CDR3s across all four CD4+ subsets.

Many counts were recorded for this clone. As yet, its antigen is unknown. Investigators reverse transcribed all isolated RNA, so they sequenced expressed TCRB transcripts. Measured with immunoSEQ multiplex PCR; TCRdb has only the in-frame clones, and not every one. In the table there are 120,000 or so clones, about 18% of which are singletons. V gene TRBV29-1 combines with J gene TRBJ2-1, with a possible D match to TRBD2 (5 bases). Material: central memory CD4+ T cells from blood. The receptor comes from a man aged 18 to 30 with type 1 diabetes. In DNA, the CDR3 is TGCAGCGGCTTGTGGCTAGAGGGAAGCCATGAGCAGTTCTTC. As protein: CSGLWLEGSHEQFF.